The 6 T cell receptor beta chains below all came from one sample that was sequenced in a study of vaccination effects on CD4 cells after COVID-19. Their antigens remain unidentified. It was after roughly 11 days of culture that CD4+ T cells were isolated. BNT162b2 vaccine or mRNA-1273 vaccine was given to participants in two doses. This table comes from immunoSEQ multiplex PCR, and its TCRdb copy is limited to in-frame clones, with some not included. The sample holds about 57,000 clones, less than 80% seen once. The sample consisted of CD4+ T cells from PBMCs cultured without peptide, taken after COVID-19 vaccination. The source is a human donor who received a COVID-19 vaccine.

V and J are TRBV7-2 and TRBJ2-3, with D possibly TRBD2 on 6 matching bases. Trimming left V 6 bases short and J 3 bases short, with 16 bases between. The CDR3 has 15 amino acids. Germline CDR1 and CDR2: SGHTA and FQGNSA. CDR3 region: CASRGRGGPTDTQYF. The DNA for the CDR3 is TGTGCCAGCAGGGGTCGCGGAGGGCCAACAGATACGCAGTATTTT.

The rearrangement uses TRBV6-1 and TRBJ1-1; D gene unclear. This CDR3 is 13 amino acids long. The V gene's germline CDR1 is MNHNS and CDR2 SASEGT. V was trimmed by 3 bases and J by 3 bases, leaving 8 bases between them. DNA for the CDR3: TGTGCCAGCAGTGATGGAACTTACACTGAAGCTTTCTTT. Its protein is CASSDGTYTEAFF.

The rearrangement links TRBV6-5 to TRBJ2-1; 7 nucleotides agree with TRBD1. V shed 10 bases, J shed 6 bases, and the junction held 12 bases outside the gene matches. Germline lookup yields CDR1 MNHEY and CDR2 SVGAGI. CDR3 length: 14 amino acids. In nucleotides, the CDR3 is TGTGCCACCACCGGGACAGCGAGGGGCAATGAGCAGTTCTTC. Protein sequence: CATTGTARGNEQFF.

The V and J genes are TRBV4-2 and TRBJ2-2; D is perhaps TRBD2 (6 bases). Trimming left V 4 bases short and J 3 bases short, with 12 bases between. This CDR3 spans 15 amino acids. In germline, CDR1 is LGHNA, CDR2 YNFKEQ. CDR3 amino acids: CASSLTWGDTGELFF. CDR3 DNA sequence: TGTGCCAGCAGCCTGACGTGGGGGGACACCGGGGAGCTGTTTTTT.

This clone was recorded a few times. J is TRBJ1-1 and V is TRBV3-1 (or the pseudogene TRBV3-2); D perhaps matches TRBD1 (6 bases). Germline CDR1 reads LGHDT; CDR2 reads YNNKEL (reference sequence). The CDR3 is 15 amino acids. The V end was cut by 3 bases, the J end by 4 bases, with 15 bases between. CDR3 region: CASSQVRTVLTEAFF. The CDR3, as DNA: TGTGCCAGCAGCCAGGTGCGGACAGTTCTCACTGAAGCTTTCTTT.

This rearrangement joins TRBV10-3 to TRBJ2-1; 14 bases match TRBD2. Germline trimming cut 2 bases from V and 10 bases from J; bases unmatched to any gene: 10. CDR1 is ENHRY, CDR2 SYGVKD, per germline. CDR3 length: 17 residues. The CDR3 is CAISELWTSGGLGEQFF. The DNA for the CDR3 is TGTGCCATCAGTGAGCTTTGGACTAGCGGGGGGCTGGGGGAGCAGTTCTTC.